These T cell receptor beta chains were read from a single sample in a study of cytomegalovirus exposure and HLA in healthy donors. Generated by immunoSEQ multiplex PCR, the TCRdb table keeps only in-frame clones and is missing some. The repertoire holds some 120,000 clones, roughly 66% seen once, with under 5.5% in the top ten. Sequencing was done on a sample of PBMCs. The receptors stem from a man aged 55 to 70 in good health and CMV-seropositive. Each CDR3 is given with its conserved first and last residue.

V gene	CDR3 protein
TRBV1	CTSSQEKSGGTETSTDTQYF
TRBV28	CATGTFTRPGNTIYF
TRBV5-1	CASSLGLAGTLTDTQYF
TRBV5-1	CASSPQRGAEETQYF
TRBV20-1	CSAEDGNTIYF
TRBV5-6	CASSLAETGGRGEQYF
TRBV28	CASSLGGEETQYF
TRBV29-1	CSVTDRNSEAFF
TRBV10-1	CATPFRRDTGELFF
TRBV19	CASTSDRGPQPQHF
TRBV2	CASSTHRGSGTPEEYF
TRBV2	CASDQGEVRQPQHF
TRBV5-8	CASSWTGNEQYF
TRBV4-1	CASSQDQGRPYEQYF
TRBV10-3	CAISSAPSGDNEQFF
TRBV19	CAVSDRSNQPQHF
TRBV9	CASSSTGNGYEKLFF
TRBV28	CASIPGTASYEQYF
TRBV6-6	CASSTGGRNGYTF
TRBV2	CASIETAFRTYEQYF
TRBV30	CAWSGRLSGGYTF
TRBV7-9	CASSLRQGVTGELFF
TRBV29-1	CSGGTGGATEAFF
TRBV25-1	CASHIREATKKLFF
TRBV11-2	CASSRDRVGNEQFF
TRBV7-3	CASSLTGINEQFF
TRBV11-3	CASSRRSGVEGTEAFF
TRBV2	CASHEQGNTQYF
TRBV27	CASSLVRGSYEQYF
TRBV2	CATRQGGLGDRPAFF
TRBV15	CATSRVRDSNEKLFF
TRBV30	CAWSSGTGGYGYTF
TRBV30	CAWSLGSEAPNYGYTF
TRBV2	CASSAQANTEAFF
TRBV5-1	CASSAGLAQETQYF
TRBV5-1	CASSKGPAGAETEQFF
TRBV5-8	CASSLRHSDTEAFF
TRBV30	CAWSVLGGNTEAFF
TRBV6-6	CASRQGTNTEAFF
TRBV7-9	CSSSLENWGYTF
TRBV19	CASTRGQGNYGYTF
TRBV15	CATSRGGTALGNVLTF
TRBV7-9	CASSPRTGGNEKLFF
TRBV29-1	CSVGTGGTYEQYF
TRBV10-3	CAINPAGGDEQFF